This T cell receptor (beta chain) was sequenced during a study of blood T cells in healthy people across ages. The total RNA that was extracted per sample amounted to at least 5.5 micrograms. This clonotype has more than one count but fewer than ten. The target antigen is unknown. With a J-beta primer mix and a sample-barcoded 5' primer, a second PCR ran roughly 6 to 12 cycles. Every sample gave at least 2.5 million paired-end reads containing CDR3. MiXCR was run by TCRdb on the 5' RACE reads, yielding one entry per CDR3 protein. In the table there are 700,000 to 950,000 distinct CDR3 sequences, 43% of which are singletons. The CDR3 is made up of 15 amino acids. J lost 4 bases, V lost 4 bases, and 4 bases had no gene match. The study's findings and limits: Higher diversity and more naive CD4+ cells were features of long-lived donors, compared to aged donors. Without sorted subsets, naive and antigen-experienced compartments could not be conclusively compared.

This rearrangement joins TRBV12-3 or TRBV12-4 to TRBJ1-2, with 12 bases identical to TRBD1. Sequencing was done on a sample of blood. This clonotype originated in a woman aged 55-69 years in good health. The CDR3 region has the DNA TGTGCCAGCAGTTGGGGGACAGGGGGCCGCTATGGCTACACCTTC. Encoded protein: CASSWGTGGRYGYTF.